This T cell receptor beta chain was captured by sequencing in a study of cytomegalovirus exposure and HLA in healthy donors. The CDR3 has 15 amino acids. The V and J ends lost 5 bases and 5 bases, in that order; junction bases with no gene match: 6. Per germline, CDR1 SGHAT and CDR2 FQNNGV. The study, taken as a whole, reports: Most TCR sequences proved rare, with some public TCRs found in many donors.

For this clone: Its antigen remains unidentified.

Clones were read by immunoSEQ multiplex PCR, and TCRdb kept only the in-frame ones, dropping some. The sample has about 110,000 clones, almost 90% seen once. The clonotype was recovered from a woman aged 18-29 years in good health and CMV-seronegative. The sequenced sample consisted of PBMCs. The genes are TRBV11-2 and TRBJ2-2, with 9 bases fitting TRBD1. CDR3 in DNA: TGTGCCAGCAGCGCTACGACAGGGGGGACCGGGGAGCTGTTTTTT. Its translation: CASSATTGGTGELFF.